One T cell receptor beta chain is described in this entry. Its antigen remains unidentified. Germline V gene sequence: CDR1 LNHDA, CDR2 SQIVND (reference sequence). V gave up 7 bases and J gave up 4 bases, with 14 bases separating them. The CDR3 is 15 residues long. The sample is drawn from a study of radiation and T cells in renal cell carcinoma. Study summary: Nephrectomy followed 15 Gy stereotactic body radiation by 4 weeks.

Time point reported: baseline pretreatment blood. The treatment: 15 Gy SBRT to primary tumor, nephrectomy 4 weeks later. Broader study findings: In blood, top tumor clones expanded by 2 weeks, shrinking by 4.

Generated by immunoSEQ multiplex PCR, the TCRdb table keeps only in-frame clones and is missing some. The data contain approximately 120,000 clones, approximately 78% of them singletons. The gene calls are TRBV19 and TRBJ2-6; D perhaps matches TRBD2 (6 bases). The specimen was blood, collected from a patient whose treatment included radiotherapy and nephrectomy. This clonotype was sampled from a woman in her sixties with renal cell carcinoma. In DNA form, the CDR3 reads TGTGCCAGTACCGAGGGGAGGCTGGGGGCCAACGTCCTGACTTTC. Residues: CASTEGRLGANVLTF.